This entry concerns a single T cell receptor beta chain. Its antigen has not been determined. No base-level quality is on record; no much larger clone is a single base apart. Via the germline V gene (reference sequence), CDR1 is SGHAT and CDR2 FQDESV. The V and J ends are trimmed by 0 bases and 1 base, leaving 9 bases between them. Reading from cysteine to phenylalanine, the CDR3 counts 15 amino acids. The sequence is cut down to CDR3 DNA, 45 bases in frame from base 1. This sample was included in a study of T cell repertoires in cytomegalovirus infection (dated 2019 in TCRdb). For context, the study as a whole: Because public TCR beta signatures pointed to carriage of CMV infection together with the matching HLA type, the HLA type of each donor mattered for the analysis. Summary of the overall study and its limitations: The ex vivo response was dominated by HLA-C-restricted CMV-specific TCR beta clonotypes, which also provided the single most frequent clonotype in two of eight donors. In both this cohort and an independent roughly 400-donor cohort, the cumulative frequency of public TCR beta family members distinguished carriers of CMV infection plus the relevant HLA type.

Instrument on record: Illumina HiSeq 1500. Using fastp trimming at Q25 and MiXCR clonotype assembly, TCRdb reanalyzed the public sequencing data and kept in-frame beta chains. Every distinct CDR3 protein forms one entry, paired with its most common genes and DNA. The sample profile shows 200,000 to 250,000 distinct CDR3 sequences; over 20% of them were found once. About 18% of the sample is held by the ten biggest clonotypes. Sequencing used CD8+ T cells from PBMCs. The chain employs TRBV11-1 and TRBJ1-1; possibly the D gene is TRBD1, per 6 matching bases. The TCR comes from a human donor in good health (CMV status not recorded). Some clones in this sample may be carry-over from other donors' samples. CDR3 reads: CASSLARTANTEAFF. The DNA reads as follows: TGTGCCAGCAGCTTAGCCCGGACAGCGAACACTGAAGCTTTCTTT.